The entry below describes one T cell receptor (beta chain). This entry comes from a study of blood T cell repertoires in COVID-19. Study at large: Collection of acute and convalescent COVID-19 samples took place in the United States, Italy and Spain. T cells, B-cell-depleted T cells, or PBMCs provided the cDNA or gDNA that served as material.

Per germline, CDR1 LGHNT and CDR2 FRNRAP. The CDR3 totals 15 residues. V was cut by 6 bases and J by 6 bases, with 20 bases left in between. Per the study methods: Reference gene primer amplification yielded estimated nucleated cell counts. Some clones are missing from TCRdb's copy, which holds only in-frame ones; the method was immunoSEQ multiplex PCR. Clonal size and the V and J genes are those of that table, whereas D and trimming came from the DNA. This repertoire shows about 270,000 clones, 82% found once; its top ten account for 2.5% to 3.5%. This chain connects TRBV12-5 to TRBJ1-2, with D unclear. The sample was peripheral blood. The sequence derives from a woman between 18 and 30 years old with acute or convalescent COVID-19. CDR3: CASGEQSGERHGYTF. CDR3 in DNA: TGTGCTAGTGGAGAACAAAGTGGGGAGCGACATGGCTACACCTTC. Filled out from reference TRBV12-5 and TRBJ1-2, the complete variable domain reads DARVTQTPRHKVTEMGQEVTMRCQPILGHNTVFWYRQTMMQGLELLAYFRNRAPLDDSGMPKDRFSAEMPDATLATLKIQPSEPRDSAVYFCASGEQSGERHGYTFGSGTRLTVV.